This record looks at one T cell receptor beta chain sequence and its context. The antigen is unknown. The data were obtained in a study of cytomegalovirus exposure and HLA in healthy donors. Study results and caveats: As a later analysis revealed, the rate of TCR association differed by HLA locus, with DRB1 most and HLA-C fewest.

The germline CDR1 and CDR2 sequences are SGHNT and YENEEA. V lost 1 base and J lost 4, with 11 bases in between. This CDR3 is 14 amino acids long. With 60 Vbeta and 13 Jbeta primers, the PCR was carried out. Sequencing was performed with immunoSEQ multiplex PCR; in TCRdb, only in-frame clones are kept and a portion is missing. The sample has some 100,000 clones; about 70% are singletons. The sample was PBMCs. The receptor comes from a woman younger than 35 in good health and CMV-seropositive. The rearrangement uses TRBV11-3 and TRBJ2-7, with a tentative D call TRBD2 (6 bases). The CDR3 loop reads CASSLAAAGYEQYF. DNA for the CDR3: TGTGCCAGCAGCTTAGCGGCGGCGGGATACGAGCAGTACTTC.